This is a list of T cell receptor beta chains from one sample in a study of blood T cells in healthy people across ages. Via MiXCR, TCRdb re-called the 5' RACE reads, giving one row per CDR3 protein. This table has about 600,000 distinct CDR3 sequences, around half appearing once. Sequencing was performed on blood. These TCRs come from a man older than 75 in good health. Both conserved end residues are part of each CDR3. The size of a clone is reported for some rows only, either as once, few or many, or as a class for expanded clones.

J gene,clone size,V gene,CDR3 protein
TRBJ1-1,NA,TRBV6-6,CASREPNTEAFF
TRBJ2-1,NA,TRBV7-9,CASSWGLAGQFF
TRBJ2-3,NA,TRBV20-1,CSASNLAGSDTQYF
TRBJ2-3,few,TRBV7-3,CASSSAGSLDTQYF
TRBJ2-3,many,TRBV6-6,CAGRARGEGDTQYF
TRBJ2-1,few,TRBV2,CASSVLRTNEQFF
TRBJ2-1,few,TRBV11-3,CASSLVGTEPNEQFF
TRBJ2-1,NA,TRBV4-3,CASSQDGRPGNEQFF
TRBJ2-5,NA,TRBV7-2,CASSGSVGGETQYF
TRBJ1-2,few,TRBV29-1,CSGGQGAAYGYTF
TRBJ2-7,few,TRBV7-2,CASSLGHPTGEQYF
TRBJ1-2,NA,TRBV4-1,CASSQTDRDDGYTF
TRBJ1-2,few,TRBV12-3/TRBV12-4,CAVSLGGQAPGGTF
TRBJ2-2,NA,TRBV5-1,CASSFDRRRTGELFF
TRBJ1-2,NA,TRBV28,CAIQGVYGYTF
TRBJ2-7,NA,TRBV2,CASSEDGLRYF
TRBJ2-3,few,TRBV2,CASSDHSGADTQYF
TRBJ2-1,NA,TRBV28,CASPPAGTPSYNEQFF
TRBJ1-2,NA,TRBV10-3,CAISGGRNYGYTF
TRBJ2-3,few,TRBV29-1,CSVEAGAGTDTQYF
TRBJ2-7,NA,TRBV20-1,CSAGDFYEQYF
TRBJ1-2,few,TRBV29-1,CSVGPDGYGYTF
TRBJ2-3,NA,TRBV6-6,CASSDSDLQPKYF
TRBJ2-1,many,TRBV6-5,CASSYGGGRGNNEQFF
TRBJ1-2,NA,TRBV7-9,CANSLIANYGYTF
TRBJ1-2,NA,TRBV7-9,CASSQGRGLNYGYTF
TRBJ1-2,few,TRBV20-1,CSAGTFAYGYTF
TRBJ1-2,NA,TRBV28,CASSQPGQIYLNYGYTF
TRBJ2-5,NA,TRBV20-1,CSAREVSGMSETQYF
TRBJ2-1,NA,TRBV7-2,CASSSRGLFRSEQFF
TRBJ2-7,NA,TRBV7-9,CASSVEGLGEQYF
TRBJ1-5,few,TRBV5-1,CASSFAGGDQPQHF
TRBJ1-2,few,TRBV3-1,CASSPYRGGAPFGYTF
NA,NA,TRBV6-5,CASSYSRTGFNEQYF
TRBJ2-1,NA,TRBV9,CASSVAGGELVGEFNEQFF
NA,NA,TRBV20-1,CSATKDRVLAKNIQYF
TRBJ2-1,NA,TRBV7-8,CASSSGRFNNEQFF
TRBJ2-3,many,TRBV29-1,CSAERGADTQYF
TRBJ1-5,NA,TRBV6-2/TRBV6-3,CASSSVPTTGVNQPQHF
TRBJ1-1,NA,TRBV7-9,CASSLNRGGGYDTEAFF
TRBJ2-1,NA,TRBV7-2,CASSSGPLAYNGQFF
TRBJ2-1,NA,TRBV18,CASERTGFYNEQFF
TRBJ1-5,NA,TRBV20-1,CSAGQGPGGNQPQHF
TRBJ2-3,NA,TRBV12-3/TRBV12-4,CASSPGTSPGNTQYF
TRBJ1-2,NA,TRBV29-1,CSVDRPGGLSGYTF
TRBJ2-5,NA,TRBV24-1,CATSDTTGIGETQYF
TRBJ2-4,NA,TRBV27,CASSSSFSLSRNIQYF
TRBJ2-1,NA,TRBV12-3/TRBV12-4,CASSSASGGAYEQFF
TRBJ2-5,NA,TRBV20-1,CSARDLASSTQYF
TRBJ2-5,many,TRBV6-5,CASRTPQETQYF
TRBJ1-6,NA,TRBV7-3,CASSLAGQGNSPLHF
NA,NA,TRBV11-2,CASTGGSGRVKTQYF
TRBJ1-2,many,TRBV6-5,CASSYSNSGYYGYTF